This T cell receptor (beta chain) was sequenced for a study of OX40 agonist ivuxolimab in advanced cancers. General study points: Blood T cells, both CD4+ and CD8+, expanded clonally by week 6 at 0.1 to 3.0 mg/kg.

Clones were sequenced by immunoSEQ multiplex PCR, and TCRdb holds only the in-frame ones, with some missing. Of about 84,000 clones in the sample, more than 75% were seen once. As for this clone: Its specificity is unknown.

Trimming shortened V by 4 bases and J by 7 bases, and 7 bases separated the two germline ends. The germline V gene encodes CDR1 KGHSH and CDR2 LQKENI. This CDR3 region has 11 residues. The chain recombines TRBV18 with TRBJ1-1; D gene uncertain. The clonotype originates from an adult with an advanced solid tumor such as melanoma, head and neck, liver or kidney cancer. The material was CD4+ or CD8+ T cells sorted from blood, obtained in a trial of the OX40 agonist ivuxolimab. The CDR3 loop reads CASSQGSEAFF. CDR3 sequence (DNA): TGTGCCAGCTCACAGGGCAGTGAAGCTTTCTTT.